The sequence of this TCR beta chain was determined in a study of T-cell memory formation after mild COVID-19. About the research overall: Clusters were largely donor specific.

The V end lost 0 bases, the J end lost 4 bases, and 10 bases lay between the germline ends. Per germline, CDR1 LGHNA and CDR2 YNFKEQ. The CDR3 loop spans 15 amino acids. One entry per CDR3 protein results from TCRdb running MiXCR on the 5' RACE reads. This sample has approximately 180,000 distinct CDR3 sequences, with 16% found just once. The TCR originated in an adult woman who had mild COVID-19 (a few samples of this study predate the infection). Cell type and time point are not known. The chain combines TRBV4-2 with TRBJ2-1, with no clear D. Material: PBMCs or a T cell subset sorted from them (not recorded which). CDR3 residues: CASSQDLSEYNEQFF. In DNA form, the CDR3 reads TGTGCCAGCAGCCAAGATCTGAGCGAATACAATGAGCAGTTCTTC.